Listed here are 26 T cell receptor beta chains from one sample, sequenced in a study of T-cell reconstitution after alpha-beta-depleted transplantation in children. The library targeted TCRbeta and was prepared with unique molecular identifiers. TCRdb re-called the PCR reads through MiXCR, storing one row per CDR3 protein. The table includes roughly 490,000 distinct CDR3 sequences, approximately 10% detected once. Here the sequenced sample was PBMCs, mostly from graft donor cells, taken 180 days after TCRalphabeta/CD19-depleted stem cell transplant. The receptor source for this set is a female patient between 2 and 10 years old who had a stem cell transplant for aplastic anemia, so the T cells may come from the graft donor.

The chain is built from TRBV20-1 and TRBJ2-7, with 7 bases lining up with TRBD1. CDR1 and CDR2 (germline): DFQATT, SNEGSKA (reference sequence). V shed 6 bases, J shed 2 bases, and the junction held 7 bases outside the gene matches. CDR3 size: 13 residues. The CDR3 loop reads CSASQGVTYEQYV. DNA for the CDR3: TGCAGTGCGAGTCAGGGGGTAACCTACGAGCAGTACGTC.

J is TRBJ2-4 and V is TRBV7-7; possibly TRBD1 for D (5 bases). V lost 1 base to trimming and J lost 15 bases, with 25 bases between them. The germline CDR1 and CDR2 sequences are SSHAT and FNYEAQ (reference sequence). This CDR3 comprises 16 residues. The CDR3 here is CASSLGLSGRRGTAYF. In DNA, the CDR3 is TGTGCCAGCAGCTTAGGTTTGAGTGGCAGAAGGGGCACGGCGTACTTC.

This clonotype was picked up many times. The chain has TRBV5-1 and TRBJ2-1; D is unclear. The V and J ends lost 5 bases and 6 bases respectively, with 15 bases between them. Germline V gives CDR1 SGHRS, CDR2 YFSETQ. The CDR3 has 14 amino acids. CDR3 region: CASRAGQAFNEQFF. The CDR3 nucleotides are TGCGCCAGCAGGGCTGGGCAGGCCTTCAATGAGCAGTTCTTC.

The CDR3 DNA follows: TGTGCCAGCAGCTGGTCTAGCGGGGGGGCTTACGAGCAGTACTTC. Translating gives CASSWSSGGAYEQYF. The V call is TRBV7-2, the J call TRBJ2-7; 12 bases match TRBD2. The junction had 5 bases not matched to a gene; V was cut back by 4 bases and J by 4 bases. The CDR3 loop spans 15 amino acids. From germline, CDR1 is SGHTA and CDR2 FQGNSA.

The V gene is TRBV7-8, the J gene TRBJ2-5; 9 bases match TRBD1. V lost 7 bases to trimming and J lost 1 base; unmatched junction nucleotides: 4. The CDR3 extends over 14 amino acids. CDR1 is SGHVS, CDR2 FQNEAQ, per germline. For the CDR3, the DNA is TGTGCCAGCACCAAGGACAGGGGCCAAGAGACCCAGTACTTC. Protein sequence: CASTKDRGQETQYF. Full variable domain (remainder filled in from reference TRBV7-8 and TRBJ2-5): GAGVSQSPRYKVAKRGQDVALRCDPISGHVSLFWYQQALGQGPEFLTYFQNEAQLDKSGLPSDRFFAERPEGSVSTLKIQRTQQEDSAVYLCASTKDRGQETQYFGPGTRLLVL.

In this sample, this clonotype turned up a few times. The V and J genes are TRBV6-6 and TRBJ2-4; the D is unclear. The CDR3 extends over 11 amino acids. Germline V gene lookup returns CDR1 MNHNY and CDR2 SVGAGI (reference sequence). Trimming removed 9 bases at V and 7 bases at J, with 10 bases between. This chain's CDR3 is CASSTLNIQYF. The CDR3 nucleotides read TGTGCCAGTTCGACTTTGAACATTCAGTACTTC.

V and J are TRBV11-2 and TRBJ1-5, with D uncertain. With 1 base removed from V and 5 bases from J, the gap between germline ends came to 21 bases. CDR1 is SGHAT, CDR2 FQNNGV, per germline. CDR3 length: 18 amino acids. The CDR3 DNA reads TGTGCCAGCAGCTTAGGTACGGTTCAGGCCGGTCGGCATCAGCCCCAGCATTTT. Residues: CASSLGTVQAGRHQPQHF.

This clonotype was seen a few times. This chain joins TRBV5-6 and TRBJ2-6; perhaps TRBD2 as D (5 bases). The CDR3 has 16 residues. Germline assignment: CDR1 SGHDT and CDR2 YYEEEE. Trimming took off 4 bases at V and 5 bases at J, with 16 bases between the two ends. CDR3 nucleotides: TGTGCCAGCAGCCCTCCACGGCGGGTTTGGGCCAACGTCCTGACTTTC. This gives the protein CASSPPRRVWANVLTF. Complete variable domain (other parts from reference TRBV5-6 and TRBJ2-6): DAGVTQSPTHLIKTRGQQVTLRCSPKSGHDTVSWYQQALGQGPQFIFQYYEEEERQRGNFPDRFSGHQFPNYSSELNVNALLLGDSALYLCASSPPRRVWANVLTFGAGSRLTVL.

This clonotype turned up a few times. V and J are TRBV20-1 and TRBJ2-7; 8 bases are shared with TRBD1. Germline CDR1 DFQATT, CDR2 SNEGSKA (reference sequence). This CDR3 spans 18 amino acids. V lost 3 bases and J lost 0; bases outside the gene matches: 16. CDR3 in amino acids: CSASGDRTLALSSYEQYF. The CDR3 nucleotides read TGCAGTGCTAGTGGGGACAGGACCCTAGCGCTCAGCTCCTACGAGCAGTACTTC.

This clonotype was observed a few times. This chain joins TRBV21-1 and TRBJ1-3. TRBV21-1 is marked as a pseudogene. The CDR3 length is 18 residues. The CDR3 spells CASSKVAQATETGNTIYF. The CDR3 nucleotides are TGTGCCAGCAGCAAAGTCGCGCAGGCGACAGAGACTGGAAACACCATATATTTT.

Of note for this clonotype: This may be a read error, as it is one base from a much larger clone. The chain carries TRBV6-2 or TRBV6-3 and TRBJ1-1, with 7 bases lining up with TRBD1. This CDR3 is 13 amino acids long. Germline CDR1 and CDR2: MNHEY and SVGEGT. V lost 4 bases and J lost 3; bases outside the gene matches: 2. CDR3 sequence: CASSSRGDTEAFF. CDR3 DNA sequence: TGTGCCAGCAGTTCCAGGGGGGACACTGAAGCTTTCTTT.

This clonotype has just a few counts. V gene TRBV20-1 combines with J gene TRBJ2-7; tentative D call: TRBD1 (5 bases). Germline loops: CDR1 DFQATT, CDR2 SNEGSKA (reference sequence). Trimming pared 3 bases from V and 8 bases from J, leaving 20 bases between. This CDR3 is built from 14 residues. The CDR3 region has the DNA TGCAGTGCTAGGTTCGCAGGGTCCCTCTTACAGCAGTACTTC. Translation gives CSARFAGSLLQQYF.

This clonotype was counted many times. The chain has TRBV20-1 and TRBJ2-5; 7 nucleotides align to TRBD2. Per germline, CDR1 DFQATT and CDR2 SNEGSKA (reference sequence). The CDR3 runs to 11 residues. V lost 3 bases to trimming and J lost 5 bases; unmatched junction nucleotides: 0. DNA of the CDR3: TGCAGTGCTAGGGGAGGGGAGACCCAGTACTTC. Its translation: CSARGGETQYF.

This clonotype was seen more than once but under ten times. The chain carries TRBV7-9 and TRBJ2-1, with 9 bases matching TRBD2. Looked up from germline, CDR1 is SEHNR and CDR2 is FQNEAQ (reference sequence). The V and J ends lost 4 bases and 7 bases, in that order; junction bases with no gene match: 11. This CDR3 is built from 16 residues. The CDR3 DNA reads TGTGCCAGCAGCTGGCCGAATAGCGGGAGCGAAAATGAGCAGTTCTTC. Amino acid sequence: CASSWPNSGSENEQFF. Full variable domain (missing parts from reference TRBV7-9 and TRBJ2-1): DTGVSQNPRHKITKRGQNVTFRCDPISEHNRLYWYRQTLGQGPEFLTYFQNEAQLEKSRLLSDRFSAERPKGSFSTLEIQRTEQGDSAMYLCASSWPNSGSENEQFFGPGTRLTVL.

This clonotype was detected many times. V gene TRBV4-3 combines with J gene TRBJ1-4; no clear D. The germline CDR1 and CDR2 sequences are LGHNA and YSLEER. The CDR3 is made up of 18 amino acids. Trimming pared 0 bases from V and 2 bases from J, leaving 16 bases between. CDR3 region: CASSQEWIPRRTNEKLFF. CDR3 sequence (DNA): TGCGCCAGCAGCCAAGAGTGGATTCCTCGGAGGACTAATGAAAAACTGTTTTTT.

This sequence joins TRBV27 and TRBJ2-1, with D unclear. V was trimmed by 4 bases and J by 0 bases, leaving 10 bases between them. Germline-derived CDR1 and CDR2 are MNHEY and SMNVEV (reference sequence). The CDR3 spans 15 residues. CDR3 sequence (DNA): TGTGCCAGCAGTTCACAGTTGGGCTCCTACAATGAGCAGTTCTTC. This sequence encodes CASSSQLGSYNEQFF.

This clonotype was found a few times. This chain joins TRBV12-3 or TRBV12-4 and TRBJ2-5; possible D gene TRBD1, 6 bases. Trimming pared 7 bases from V and 5 bases from J, leaving 14 bases between. This CDR3 spans 13 amino acids. The CDR3 DNA reads as TGTGCCAGCAAACAGGGTTATTGGGAGACCCAGTACTTC. This translates into CASKQGYWETQYF.

V and J are TRBV19 and TRBJ2-2; no definite D call. The V end was cut by 4 bases, the J end by 1 base, with 10 bases between. Looked up from germline, CDR1 is LNHDA and CDR2 is SQIVND (reference sequence). This CDR3 region has 15 residues. The CDR3 nucleotides read TGTGCCAGTAGTAGGCGGACGGGGAACACCGGGGAGCTGTTTTTT. This translates into CASSRRTGNTGELFF.

The gene calls are TRBV19 and TRBJ2-3; a possible D gene is TRBD2 (5 bases). CDR1 is LNHDA, CDR2 SQIVND, per germline (reference sequence). The ends were cut back, 8 bases at V and 7 bases at J, with 13 bases in the middle. The CDR3 extends over 12 amino acids. The CDR3 nucleotides are TGTGCCAGTGGTACCGAGGGAAATACGCAGTATTTT. Protein sequence: CASGTEGNTQYF.

This clonotype was detected many times. The V gene is TRBV27, the J gene TRBJ2-7; TRBD1 aligns across 9 bases. V dropped 7 bases and J dropped 7; count of bases not matched to a gene: 8. The CDR3 loop spans 13 amino acids. Germline CDR1 and CDR2: MNHEY and SMNVEV (reference sequence). In DNA form, the CDR3 reads TGTGCCAGCACAGGACAGGGGTTGCGGGAGCAGTACTTC. Translation gives CASTGQGLREQYF.

This clonotype showed up many times. The V and J genes are TRBV20-1 and TRBJ2-5; D may be TRBD2 (6 bases). The germline V and J ends were trimmed by 7 bases and 5 bases, with 23 bases remaining between them. The germline V gene has CDR1 DFQATT and CDR2 SNEGSKA (reference sequence). The CDR3 totals 15 residues. The CDR3: CSVSLGGDGRETQYF. The CDR3 DNA follows: TGCAGTGTTAGTTTAGGAGGGGACGGTAGGGAGACCCAGTACTTC.

This clonotype was picked up many times. The chain uses TRBV4-1 and TRBJ2-5, with 11 bases aligning to TRBD2. The length of the CDR3 is 17 residues. The V gene's germline CDR1 is MGHRA and CDR2 YSYEKL. After removal of 0 bases from V and 2 bases from J, the junction contained 5 bases not matched to a gene. The CDR3 DNA is TGCGCCAGCAGCCAAGATAGACTAGCGGGACTACAAGAGACCCAGTACTTC. Amino acid sequence: CASSQDRLAGLQETQYF.

The chain combines TRBV28 with TRBJ2-2; D is ambiguous. V lost 1 base, J lost 3 bases, and 6 bases lay in between. The CDR3 length is 14 residues. Germline V gene lookup returns CDR1 MDHEN and CDR2 SYDVKM. CDR3 loop: CASSLYYHTGELFF. Here the CDR3 DNA reads TGTGCCAGCAGTTTATATTACCACACCGGGGAGCTGTTTTTT.

The genes are TRBV12-3 or TRBV12-4 and TRBJ1-5; 8 positions match TRBD1. The CDR3 covers 15 residues. V lost 3 bases and J lost 2; bases outside the gene matches: 3. CDR3 sequence reads: CASSFLTGGNQPQHF. In DNA form, the CDR3 reads TGTGCCAGCAGTTTCCTGACAGGGGGCAATCAGCCCCAGCATTTT.

This chain uses TRBV20-1 with TRBJ2-7; D is unresolved. The length of the CDR3 is 15 residues. Trimming cost V 5 bases and J 7 bases, with 24 bases left between them. Germline V lookup: CDR1 DFQATT, CDR2 SNEGSKA (reference sequence). The CDR3 protein is CSAERSIAASREQYF. The CDR3 DNA is TGCAGTGCTGAGAGAAGTATCGCGGCGTCGAGGGAGCAGTACTTC.

In its sample, this clonotype was seen a few times. The chain recombines TRBV12-3 or TRBV12-4 with TRBJ1-6; the D is unclear. V was trimmed by 6 bases and J by 5 bases, leaving 14 bases between them. This CDR3 has 15 amino acids. As DNA, the CDR3 is TGTGCCAGCAGCCCCTTGGACGGGCATAATTCACCCCTCCACTTT. It yields the protein CASSPLDGHNSPLHF.